This TCR beta chain appears in the sequencing data of a study of monozygotic twins with inflammatory bowel disease. Study-level points and caveats: Healthy co-twins, by inverse Simpson, had higher TCRbeta diversity than their siblings with IBD. Repertoire similarity did not differ between concordant and discordant twins, perhaps due to limited power.

Template switching was used to attach UMIs, which incorporated a 6-nucleotide sample barcode. No DNA is given; TCRdb re-called the 5' RACE reads and lists each CDR3 protein once. This table holds around 380,000 distinct CDR3 sequences. As to this clonotype: Its matching antigen is unknown.

The clonotype was recovered from a human donor with ulcerative colitis or Crohn's disease, or a healthy co-twin of an affected twin (not recorded which). The sample was blood.

This CDR3 is CATSRVEGATRNSPLHF. The chain joins TRBV15 to TRBJ1-6; checking the TCRdb D call of TRBD1 is not possible without DNA. CDR3 length: 17 amino acids. The germline CDR1 and CDR2 sequences are LNHNV and YYDKDF (reference sequence).